The 27 T cell receptor beta chains given below trace back to one sample, sequenced in a study of T cell responses to AZD1222 COVID-19 vaccine. Produced via immunoSEQ multiplex PCR; TCRdb's table is partial and in-frame only. The sample yields just over 90,000 clones, 75% to 90% seen once. The starting material was peripheral blood, obtained 28 days after the second AZD1222 dose. These receptors all stem from an adult who received the AZD1222 COVID-19 vaccine.

The rearrangement uses TRBV3-1 (or the pseudogene TRBV3-2) and TRBJ2-7; no firm D call. Germline V gene sequence: CDR1 LGHDT, CDR2 YNNKEL (reference sequence). CDR3 length: 15 residues. V was pared by 0 bases and J by 1 base, with 10 bases between. The CDR3 spells CASSQDLGTSYEQYF. In nucleotides, the CDR3 is TGTGCCAGCAGCCAAGATCTTGGTACTTCCTACGAGCAGTACTTC.

V gene TRBV18 combines with J gene TRBJ2-3; 7 bases line up with TRBD2. J gave up 2 bases and V 6 bases, and 11 bases lay outside the gene matches. This CDR3 is 16 amino acids long. From germline, CDR1 is KGHSH and CDR2 LQKENI. As DNA, the CDR3 is TGTGCCAGCTCGAACGGATCGGGGACTAACACAGATACGCAGTATTTT. This codes for CASSNGSGTNTDTQYF.

The chain is built from TRBV19 and TRBJ1-4; a possible D gene is TRBD1 (5 bases). V was cut by 1 base and J by 4 bases, with 10 bases left in between. The CDR3 extends over 15 amino acids. CDR1 is LNHDA and CDR2 is SQIVND in the germline V gene (reference sequence). In nucleotides, the CDR3 is TGTGCCAGTAGTATAGGGGGCGCAGGTAATGAAAAACTGTTTTTT. It is translated as CASSIGGAGNEKLFF.

This clone was observed a single time. V and J are TRBV11-2 and TRBJ2-3; D is possibly TRBD2 (6 bases). The CDR3 has 16 amino acids. Germline lookup yields CDR1 SGHAT and CDR2 FQNNGV. Trimming left V 5 bases short and J 0 bases short, with 15 bases between. Written as DNA, the CDR3 is TGTGCCAGCAGCCCCTCGTTAGCGGAGAGCACAGATACGCAGTATTTT. Translating it yields CASSPSLAESTDTQYF.

The chain carries TRBV18 and TRBJ2-7, with TRBD2 matching over 10 bases. Germline V gene data show CDR1 as KGHSH and CDR2 as LQKENI. The CDR3 sequence is 16 residues long. V lost 0 bases, J lost 3 bases, and 5 bases stayed unmatched. Here the CDR3 reads CASSPPLAGGFYEQYF. The CDR3 bases are TGTGCCAGCTCACCACCCTTAGCGGGAGGTTTCTACGAGCAGTACTTC.

The CDR3 DNA reads as TGTGCCAGCAGTGAAGCGGCGGGCGGGAGGGCCTTAGATACGCAGTATTTT. Translating it yields CASSEAAGGRALDTQYF. V and J are TRBV6-1 and TRBJ2-3; 9 bases align to TRBD2. V lost 0 bases to trimming and J lost 5 bases; unmatched junction nucleotides: 9. The CDR3 is 17 residues long. In germline, CDR1 is MNHNS, CDR2 SASEGT.

This sequence joins TRBV6-5 and TRBJ1-1; 8 nucleotides agree with TRBD1. Germline V gives CDR1 MNHEY, CDR2 SVGAGI. The CDR3 sequence is 14 residues long. The junction had 5 bases not matched to a gene; V was cut back by 7 bases and J by 1 base. The CDR3 DNA sequence: TGTGCCAGCACAGCTGACAGGGGGAACACTGAAGCTTTCTTT. This translates into CASTADRGNTEAFF.

The rearrangement joins TRBV20-1 to TRBJ2-7; 11 bases match TRBD2. Germline lookup yields CDR1 DFQATT and CDR2 SNEGSKA (reference sequence). V was clipped by 3 bases and J by 3 bases; unmatched bases: 7. The CDR3 is 15 amino acids. CDR3 loop: CSASRLAGGRYEQYF. The CDR3 DNA sequence: TGCAGTGCTAGTCGCCTAGCGGGGGGACGCTACGAGCAGTACTTC.

CDR3 bases: TGTGCCAGTAGTTCCAGGGGGTCCCAGAATCAGCCCCAGCATTTT. Residues: CASSSRGSQNQPQHF. The V and J genes are TRBV19 and TRBJ1-5; 7 nucleotides match TRBD1. CDR1 LNHDA and CDR2 SQIVND come from the germline V gene (reference sequence). The J segment lost 4 bases and the V segment lost 5 bases, leaving 8 bases of the junction unmatched. CDR3 length: 15 amino acids.

This sequence joins TRBV30 and TRBJ1-6; unclear D gene. Deletions cut 4 bases from V and 8 bases from J, with 12 bases between. The CDR3 length is 13 residues. Germline loops: CDR1 GTSNPN, CDR2 SVGIG (reference sequence). The CDR3 bases are TGTGCCTGGAAAAATCCCCGGGATTCACCCCTCCACTTT. It encodes CAWKNPRDSPLHF. The full variable domain, in which reference TRBV30 and TRBJ1-6 provide the parts outside the CDR3, is SQTIHQWPATLVQPVGSPLSLECTVEGTSNPNLYWYRQAAGRGLQLLFYSVGIGQISSEVPQNLSASRPQDRQFILSSKKLLLSDSGFYLCAWKNPRDSPLHFGNGTRLTVT.

The V call is TRBV18, the J call TRBJ2-5; tentative D call: TRBD1 (6 bases). V was shortened by 6 bases and J by 1 base, with 12 bases between the two germline ends. CDR1 and CDR2 (germline): KGHSH, LQKENI. This CDR3 is built from 14 residues. Here the CDR3 DNA reads TGTGCCAGCTCCCCCACAGGGTTCCAAGAGACCCAGTACTTC. Translating it yields CASSPTGFQETQYF.

The chain joins TRBV7-2 to TRBJ2-5; weak D call: TRBD2 (6 bases). Germline values: CDR1 SGHTA, CDR2 FQGNSA. Trimming took 4 bases from V and 2 from J, leaving 14 bases between them. This CDR3 contains 15 residues. The CDR3 region has the DNA TGTGCCAGCAGCTCAAACGGGGGAATACAAGAGACCCAGTACTTC. This codes for CASSSNGGIQETQYF.

With regard to this clone: The DNA is left out, because the CDR3 cannot be placed on it with certainty; the CDR3 is given as TCRdb lists it. This chain connects TRBV5-1 to TRBJ2-1; TRBD1 reflects the table's D call only, with no check against the DNA. Ends included, the CDR3 has 14 residues. Germline assignment: CDR1 SGHRS and CDR2 YFSETQ. The CDR3 reads CASSLAVGQGSPFF.

The V call is TRBV19, the J call TRBJ1-5; D is uncertain. V gave up 4 bases and J gave up 0 bases, with 10 bases separating them. CDR3 length: 15 amino acids. The V gene's germline CDR1 is LNHDA and CDR2 SQIVND (reference sequence). CDR3: CASSKEYVSNQPQHF. CDR3 coding DNA: TGTGCCAGTAGTAAAGAGTATGTTAGCAATCAGCCCCAGCATTTT.

The chain employs TRBV19 and TRBJ2-5; TRBD1 agrees at 8 bases. With 5 bases clipped from V and 1 base from J, the junction kept 3 bases outside the gene matches. CDR1 and CDR2 (germline): LNHDA, SQIVND (reference sequence). This CDR3 is 14 amino acids long. CDR3 in DNA: TGTGCCAGTAGTCCTACAGGGGGCCAAGAGACCCAGTACTTC. Translation gives CASSPTGGQETQYF.

This clone was recorded only once. The chain joins TRBV30 to TRBJ1-5; 8 nucleotides match TRBD1. CDR3 length: 14 residues. The V segment lost 2 bases and the J segment 7 bases; nucleotides outside the gene matches: 7. Germline lookup yields CDR1 GTSNPN and CDR2 SVGIG (reference sequence). The CDR3 bases are TGTGCCTGGAGTCCGCGACAGGGGTGGCAGCCCCAGCATTTT. Translation gives CAWSPRQGWQPQHF.

The chain joins TRBV30 to TRBJ1-3; 8 nucleotides match TRBD1. Germline loops: CDR1 GTSNPN, CDR2 SVGIG (reference sequence). This CDR3 is 14 amino acids long. After removal of 2 bases from V and 4 bases from J, the junction contained 4 bases not matched to a gene. The CDR3 reads CAWSPWTGGNTIYF. The CDR3 DNA follows: TGTGCCTGGAGTCCCTGGACAGGGGGAAACACCATATATTTT.

The chain couples TRBV18 to TRBJ1-5, with D possibly TRBD1 on 5 matching bases. The CDR3 is 14 residues long. Germline V lookup: CDR1 KGHSH, CDR2 LQKENI. With 8 bases removed from V and 7 bases from J, the gap between germline ends came to 18 bases. The CDR3: CASKSQGASQPQHF. CDR3 coding DNA: TGTGCCAGCAAAAGCCAGGGTGCTAGCCAGCCCCAGCATTTT.

J is TRBJ2-7 and V is TRBV13; 12 bases align to TRBD2. This CDR3 region has 15 residues. V was pared by 5 bases and J by 6 bases, with 8 bases of the junction left unmatched. Germline V gene data show CDR1 as PRHDT and CDR2 as FYEKMQ (reference sequence). This CDR3 reads CASSLKLAGGLEQYF. The CDR3 coding sequence is TGTGCCAGCAGCCTAAAACTAGCGGGGGGCCTCGAGCAGTACTTC.

A remark on this clone: The germline gene is not matched at one end of the junction; a read error may be the cause. The rearrangement joins TRBV27 to TRBJ2-1, with D possibly being TRBD1 (5 bases). The germline V gene encodes CDR1 MNHEY and CDR2 SMNVEV (reference sequence). The CDR3 has 14 amino acids. The CDR3 reads CASSLSGRYNEQFF. The CDR3 region has the DNA TGTGCCAGCAGCTTATCAGGGCGGTACAATGAGCAGTTCTTC.

The chain has TRBV19 and TRBJ1-3; maybe TRBD1 (5 bases). Trimming removed 7 bases from V and 3 bases from J, with 16 bases in between. The CDR3 runs 15 residues. Germline values: CDR1 LNHDA, CDR2 SQIVND (reference sequence). The CDR3 DNA follows: TGTGCCAGTACCGACCGAGGGGCGAGTGGAAACACCATATATTTT. Its protein product is CASTDRGASGNTIYF.

The sample holds one count of this clone. The V and J genes are TRBV5-1 and TRBJ2-2; TRBD2 matches 12 bases. Germline V lookup: CDR1 SGHRS, CDR2 YFSETQ. V dropped 4 bases and J dropped 5; count of bases not matched to a gene: 3. The CDR3 has 15 residues. CDR3 bases: TGCGCCAGCAGCCGAGGACTAGCGGGAACCGGGGAGCTGTTTTTT. This codes for CASSRGLAGTGELFF.

The genes are TRBV4-3 and TRBJ1-1; D unclear. The V and J ends lost 0 bases and 4 bases respectively, with 15 bases between them. The CDR3 runs 16 residues. CDR1 and CDR2 from the germline V gene are LGHNA and YSLEER. The CDR3 loop reads CASSQDKGYRATEAFF. In nucleotides, the CDR3 is TGCGCCAGCAGCCAAGATAAAGGGTATCGGGCCACTGAAGCTTTCTTT.

The chain has TRBV2 and TRBJ1-1; the D gene is possibly TRBD1 (6 bases). The germline gives CDR1 SNHLY, CDR2 FYNNEI. The CDR3 has 13 amino acids. Deletions cut 7 bases from V and 1 base from J, with 10 bases between. CDR3 DNA sequence: TGTGCCAGCACCGTGGACAGGAACACTGAAGCTTTCTTT. Amino acid sequence: CASTVDRNTEAFF.

This clone was seen just once. The chain recombines TRBV5-4 with TRBJ1-1, with D unresolved. V lost 0 bases to trimming and J lost 0 bases, with 6 bases between them. In germline, CDR1 is SGHNT, CDR2 YYREEE (reference sequence). This CDR3 is 14 amino acids long. CDR3 DNA: TGTGCCAGCAGCTTGGCCCCCCTGAACACTGAAGCTTTCTTT. Translation gives CASSLAPLNTEAFF.

V gene TRBV25-1 combines with J gene TRBJ2-2; D unresolved. CDR3 size: 15 residues. The V gene lost 3 bases and the J gene lost 3 bases, with 11 bases spanning the gap. The V gene's germline CDR1 is MGHDK and CDR2 SYGVNS. CDR3 sequence (DNA): TGTGCCAGCAGTGAGAACGGGCGAGACACCGGGGAGCTGTTTTTT. Amino acids: CASSENGRDTGELFF.

The table lists this clone with a count of one. The V and J genes are TRBV30 and TRBJ1-1; D gene uncertain. V was trimmed by 4 bases and J by 3 bases, leaving 18 bases between them. Germline CDR1 and CDR2: GTSNPN and SVGIG (reference sequence). The CDR3 runs 15 residues. In nucleotides, the CDR3 is TGTGCCTGGATCAGACAAGGCTTCCCCGACACTGAAGCTTTCTTT. This translates into CAWIRQGFPDTEAFF.